What follows are 25 T cell receptor beta chains derived from one specimen sequenced in a study of blood T cell repertoires in COVID-19. Profiled with immunoSEQ multiplex PCR; TCRdb holds only in-frame clones, not every one. Of under 200,000 clones listed, 85% to 90% are singletons. Sequences were obtained from peripheral blood. The receptors come from a man aged 35 to 55 with active or convalescent COVID-19.

The rearrangement uses TRBV5-6 and TRBJ1-4; 9 bases fit TRBD1. V gave up 0 bases and J gave up 7 bases; unmatched junction bases: 4. Looked up from germline, CDR1 is SGHDT and CDR2 is YYEEEE. This CDR3 region has 15 residues. The CDR3 is CASSLVGTGSEKLFF. For the CDR3, the DNA is TGTGCCAGCAGCTTGGTTGGGACAGGGAGTGAAAAACTGTTTTTT.

The chain employs TRBV30 and TRBJ1-6; D is unresolved. The CDR3 extends over 14 amino acids. CDR1 is GTSNPN, CDR2 SVGIG, per germline (reference sequence). V was shortened by 0 bases and J by 9 bases, with 12 bases between the two germline ends. The CDR3 DNA is TGTGCCTGGAGTGTATCGCAGTTCTCTTCACCCCTCCACTTT. This sequence encodes CAWSVSQFSSPLHF.

The chain recombines TRBV4-3 with TRBJ2-1; 8 bases map to TRBD1. The CDR3 extends over 16 amino acids. V lost 1 base, J lost 6 bases, and 8 bases stayed unmatched. Germline V gene data show CDR1 as LGHNA and CDR2 as YSLEER. The CDR3 DNA follows: TGCGCCAGCAGCCAAGGAATTGGACAGGGAGGCAATGAGCAGTTCTTC. It encodes CASSQGIGQGGNEQFF.

The rearrangement links TRBV28 to TRBJ2-7; 7 nucleotides align to TRBD1. Germline values: CDR1 MDHEN, CDR2 SYDVKM. The junction had 9 bases not matched to a gene; V was cut back by 7 bases and J by 3 bases. CDR3 length equals 14 residues. The CDR3 protein is CASTLEGQSYEQYF. The CDR3 DNA reads TGTGCCAGCACCCTAGAGGGACAGAGCTACGAGCAGTACTTC.

V gene TRBV25-1 combines with J gene TRBJ1-1; D remains unclear. Germline values: CDR1 MGHDK, CDR2 SYGVNS. V lost 2 bases, J lost 5 bases, and 9 bases lay in between. This CDR3 has 13 residues. The CDR3 coding sequence is TGTGCCAGCAGTGAACATGGAGGAACTGAAGCTTTCTTT. Protein sequence: CASSEHGGTEAFF.

This chain connects TRBV25-1 to TRBJ1-1; TRBD1 matches at 7 bases. Germline loops: CDR1 MGHDK, CDR2 SYGVNS. The CDR3 spans 15 residues. Trimming cost V 2 bases and J 5 bases; bases outside gene matches: 8. CDR3 loop: CASSEPQGLGTEAFF. CDR3 DNA sequence: TGTGCCAGCAGTGAACCACAGGGGTTGGGGACTGAAGCTTTCTTT.

This chain uses TRBV27 with TRBJ2-2; the match to TRBD1 covers 12 bases. Germline V gene data show CDR1 as MNHEY and CDR2 as SMNVEV (reference sequence). The junction had 5 bases not matched to a gene; V was cut back by 4 bases and J by 8 bases. This CDR3 is built from 15 residues. The CDR3: CASSSRDRGRGELFF. Written as DNA, the CDR3 is TGTGCCAGCAGTTCCCGGGACAGGGGGCGTGGGGAGCTGTTTTTT.

This clone appeared once. This chain uses TRBV30 with TRBJ1-4; D perhaps matches TRBD1 (6 bases). Trimming stripped 0 bases from V and 7 bases from J, with 15 bases between. CDR3 length: 15 amino acids. CDR1 is GTSNPN, CDR2 SVGIG, per germline (reference sequence). CDR3 DNA: TGTGCCTGGAGTGTACGACGGGGGGCGGGTGAAAAACTGTTTTTT. As protein: CAWSVRRGAGEKLFF.

The chain combines TRBV6-5 with TRBJ1-2, with D maybe TRBD1 (6 bases). V was cut by 6 bases and J by 2 bases, with 10 bases left in between. The CDR3 spans 13 residues. In germline, CDR1 is MNHEY, CDR2 SVGAGI. This CDR3 reads CASRGGHNYGYTF. The CDR3 bases are TGTGCCAGCAGGGGGGGGCACAACTATGGCTACACCTTC.

CDR3 protein: CASGSRTGSAGELFF. The CDR3, as DNA: TGTGCTAGTGGTTCCCGAACAGGGTCGGCCGGGGAGCTGTTTTTT. The V call is TRBV12-5, the J call TRBJ2-2, with a weak D call TRBD1 (6 bases). Germline CDR1 and CDR2: LGHNT and FRNRAP. The CDR3 consists of 15 residues. V shed 4 bases and J shed 6 bases, with 15 bases lying between them.

The chain joins TRBV28 to TRBJ2-5; 7 bases are shared with TRBD2. V lost 2 bases to trimming and J lost 4 bases; unmatched junction nucleotides: 4. The CDR3 contains 14 residues. Germline CDR1 reads MDHEN; CDR2 reads SYDVKM. CDR3 sequence reads: CASSLRGGRETQYF. The CDR3 nucleotides are TGTGCCAGCAGTTTACGCGGCGGGAGAGAGACCCAGTACTTC.

This clone was detected only once. The chain combines TRBV5-4 with TRBJ2-7; 9 nucleotides line up with TRBD2. CDR1 and CDR2 (germline): SGHNT, YYREEE (reference sequence). This CDR3 has 16 residues. The J segment lost 2 bases and the V segment lost 2 bases, leaving 8 bases of the junction unmatched. This chain's CDR3 is CASSLGAGGPAYEQYF. The CDR3 coding sequence is TGTGCCAGCAGCTTAGGAGCGGGAGGCCCTGCCTACGAGCAGTACTTC. The entire variable domain, with the rest obtained from reference TRBV5-4 and TRBJ2-7, is as follows: ETGVTQSPTHLIKTRGQQVTLRCSSQSGHNTVSWYQQALGQGPQFIFQYYREEENGRGNFPPRFSGLQFPNYSSELNVNALELDDSALYLCASSLGAGGPAYEQYFGPGTRLTVT.

The chain recombines TRBV15 with TRBJ2-7, with 7 nucleotides matching TRBD1. J lost 5 bases, V lost 1 base, and 11 bases had no gene match. The CDR3 length is 16 residues. Germline lookup yields CDR1 LNHNV and CDR2 YYDKDF (reference sequence). CDR3 nucleotide sequence: TGTGCCACCAGCAGAGTATTCTCACAGGGGATTCACGAGCAGTACTTC. Translating gives CATSRVFSQGIHEQYF. The full variable domain, rest sourced from reference TRBV15 and TRBJ2-7, is DAMVIQNPRYQVTQFGKPVTLSCSQTLNHNVMYWYQQKSSQAPKLLFHYYDKDFNNEADTPDNFQSRRPNTSFCFLDIRSPGLGDTAMYLCATSRVFSQGIHEQYFGPGTRLTVT.

The chain combines TRBV5-1 with TRBJ2-3; 10 bases align to TRBD2. CDR1 SGHRS and CDR2 YFSETQ come from the germline V gene. The trim removed 4 bases at V and 0 bases at J, leaving 5 bases unmatched. The CDR3 loop spans 16 amino acids. CDR3 loop: CASSRTSGASTDTQYF. DNA of the CDR3: TGCGCCAGCAGCCGGACTAGCGGAGCTAGCACAGATACGCAGTATTTT.

The chain has TRBV3-1 (or the pseudogene TRBV3-2) and TRBJ1-1; D unclear. V was cut by 0 bases and J by 4 bases, with 9 bases left in between. Looked up from germline, CDR1 is LGHDT and CDR2 is YNNKEL (reference sequence). The CDR3 extends over 14 amino acids. The CDR3 sequence is CASSQDHGVTEAFF. CDR3 sequence (DNA): TGTGCCAGCAGCCAAGATCACGGAGTCACTGAAGCTTTCTTT.

This clone was detected once. The chain has TRBV10-2 and TRBJ1-2; 9 bases match TRBD1. The CDR3 loop spans 16 amino acids. Germline V gene sequence: CDR1 WSHSY, CDR2 SAAADI. The V segment lost 0 bases and the J segment 5 bases; nucleotides outside the gene matches: 7. The CDR3, as DNA: TGCGCCAGCAGTGAGTCGACAGACAGGGGGGGATATGGCTACACCTTC. Its protein product is CASSESTDRGGYGYTF.

This clone is termed medium-sized. The chain combines TRBV5-1 with TRBJ2-1; weak D call: TRBD2 (5 bases). CDR3 size: 14 residues. Germline-derived CDR1 and CDR2 are SGHRS and YFSETQ. The V end lost 3 bases, the J end lost 5 bases, and 12 bases lay between the germline ends. CDR3 protein: CASSWAGNHNEQFF. The DNA for the CDR3 is TGCGCCAGCAGCTGGGCCGGGAATCACAATGAGCAGTTCTTC.

The count of this clone is one. In DNA, the CDR3 is TGTGCCAGCAGTGGATCTCTAGCGGGAGTAGCGAATGAGCAGTTCTTC. Translated: CASSGSLAGVANEQFF. This chain uses TRBV6-1 with TRBJ2-1; 10 bases agree with TRBD2. V was pared by 4 bases and J by 7 bases, with 10 bases of the junction left unmatched. The CDR3 length is 16 residues. Germline lookup yields CDR1 MNHNS and CDR2 SASEGT.

This chain joins TRBV6-5 and TRBJ1-1; TRBD1 might be the D (6 bases). The CDR3 length is 15 residues. CDR1 and CDR2 from the germline V gene are MNHEY and SVGAGI. With 2 bases removed from V and 0 bases from J, the gap between germline ends came to 10 bases. CDR3 sequence (DNA): TGTGCCAGCAGTTACGGACAGACAATGAACACTGAAGCTTTCTTT. Translation gives CASSYGQTMNTEAFF.

This sequence joins TRBV6-5 and TRBJ2-7, with D possibly being TRBD2 (5 bases). From germline, CDR1 is MNHEY and CDR2 SVGAGI. V lost 6 bases and J lost 0, with 12 bases in between. This CDR3 is built from 14 residues. The chain's CDR3 is CASRAVGVSYEQYF. The DNA for the CDR3 is TGTGCCAGCAGGGCCGTGGGAGTCTCCTACGAGCAGTACTTC.

This chain joins TRBV27 and TRBJ1-1; TRBD1 is a possible D gene (5 bases). Trimming took off 10 bases at V and 7 bases at J, with 13 bases between the two ends. This CDR3 is 11 amino acids long. CDR1 is MNHEY and CDR2 is SMNVEV in the germline V gene (reference sequence). CDR3 amino acids: CANPGGNEAFF. CDR3 DNA sequence: TGTGCCAACCCCGGGGGGAATGAAGCTTTCTTT.

This chain connects TRBV10-3 to TRBJ1-1, with TRBD1 matching 7 bases. CDR3 length: 14 residues. The germline V gene encodes CDR1 ENHRY and CDR2 SYGVKD. J gave up 1 base and V 5 bases, and 4 bases lay outside the gene matches. Written as DNA, the CDR3 is TGTGCCATCAGTACAACAGGGGAGAACACTGAAGCTTTCTTT. The encoded protein is CAISTTGENTEAFF.

The V and J genes are TRBV14 and TRBJ1-1; D gene uncertain. Per germline, CDR1 SGHDN and CDR2 FVKESK. Trimming shortened V by 3 bases and J by 4 bases, and 12 bases separated the two germline ends. CDR3 length: 14 residues. This chain's CDR3 is CASSQKQIPTEAFF. The CDR3 nucleotides are TGTGCCAGCAGCCAGAAACAGATCCCCACTGAAGCTTTCTTT.

The rearrangement links TRBV29-1 to TRBJ1-5, with 7 positions matching TRBD1. The V segment lost 5 bases and the J segment 6 bases; nucleotides outside the gene matches: 4. Germline CDR1 SQVTM, CDR2 ANQGSEA. The CDR3 consists of 12 residues. The DNA of the CDR3 is TGCAGCGTTCAACAGGGGACTCAGCCCCAGCATTTT. Protein: CSVQQGTQPQHF. Variable domain in full (rest from reference TRBV29-1 and TRBJ1-5): SAVISQKPSRDICQRGTSLTIQCQVDSQVTMMFWYRQQPGQSLTLIATANQGSEATYESGFVIDKFPISRPNLTFSTLTVSNMSPEDSSIYLCSVQQGTQPQHFGDGTRLSIL.

The CDR3 sequence: CASRPAGGSVYNEQFF. CDR3 DNA sequence: TGTGCCAGCCGCCCAGCGGGAGGCTCAGTCTACAATGAGCAGTTCTTC. V and J are TRBV9 and TRBJ2-1, with 9 bases fitting TRBD2. The CDR3 contains 16 residues. Trimming removed 7 bases from V and 3 bases from J; junction bases left unmatched: 11. Looked up from germline, CDR1 is SGDLS and CDR2 is YYNGEE.